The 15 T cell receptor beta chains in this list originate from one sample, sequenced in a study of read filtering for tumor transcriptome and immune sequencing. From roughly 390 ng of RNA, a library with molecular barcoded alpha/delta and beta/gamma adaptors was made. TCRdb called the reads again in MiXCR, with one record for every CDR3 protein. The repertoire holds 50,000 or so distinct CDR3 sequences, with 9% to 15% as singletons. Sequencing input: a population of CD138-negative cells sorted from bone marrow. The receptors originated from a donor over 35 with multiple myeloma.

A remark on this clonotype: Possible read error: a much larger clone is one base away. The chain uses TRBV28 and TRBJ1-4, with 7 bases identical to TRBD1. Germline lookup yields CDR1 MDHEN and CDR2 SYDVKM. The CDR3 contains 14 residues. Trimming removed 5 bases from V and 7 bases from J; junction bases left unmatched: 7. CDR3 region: CASSRQGWGEKLFF. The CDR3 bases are TGTGCCAGCAGTCGACAGGGTTGGGGTGAAAAACTGTTTTTT.

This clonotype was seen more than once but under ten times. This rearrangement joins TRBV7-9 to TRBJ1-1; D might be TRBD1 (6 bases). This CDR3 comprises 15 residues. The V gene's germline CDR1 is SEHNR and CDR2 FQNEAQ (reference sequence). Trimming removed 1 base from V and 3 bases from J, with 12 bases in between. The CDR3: CASSLGTAGDTEAFF. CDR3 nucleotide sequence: TGTGCCAGCAGCTTAGGGACCGCAGGGGACACTGAAGCTTTCTTT.

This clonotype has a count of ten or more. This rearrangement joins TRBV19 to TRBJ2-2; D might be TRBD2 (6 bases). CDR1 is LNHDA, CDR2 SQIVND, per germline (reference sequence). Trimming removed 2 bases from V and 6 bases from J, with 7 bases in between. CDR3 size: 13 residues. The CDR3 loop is CASSIRGAGELFF. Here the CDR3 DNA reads TGTGCCAGTAGTATACGCGGGGCCGGGGAGCTGTTTTTT.

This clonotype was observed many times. The CDR3 DNA is TGCAGTGCTTGGCAAGGGTTCAGTGACCAGTTCTTC. It codes for CSAWQGFSDQFF. The rearrangement uses TRBV20-1 and TRBJ2-1; no reliable D call. V lost 5 bases and J lost 13, with 18 bases in between. From germline, CDR1 is DFQATT and CDR2 SNEGSKA (reference sequence). The CDR3 covers 12 residues.

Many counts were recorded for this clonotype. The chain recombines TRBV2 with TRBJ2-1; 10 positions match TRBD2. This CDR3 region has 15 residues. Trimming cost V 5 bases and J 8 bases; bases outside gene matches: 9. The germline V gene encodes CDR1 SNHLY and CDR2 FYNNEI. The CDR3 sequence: CASSIPAGGPDEQFF. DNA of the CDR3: TGTGCCAGCAGTATCCCAGCGGGGGGGCCGGATGAGCAGTTCTTC.

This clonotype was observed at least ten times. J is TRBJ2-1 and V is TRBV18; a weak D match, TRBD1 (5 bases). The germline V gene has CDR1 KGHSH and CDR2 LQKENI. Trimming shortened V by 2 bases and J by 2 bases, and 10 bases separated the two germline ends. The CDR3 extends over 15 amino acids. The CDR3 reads CASSPGQGAYNEQFF. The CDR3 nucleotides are TGTGCCAGCTCACCAGGGCAGGGTGCCTACAATGAGCAGTTCTTC.

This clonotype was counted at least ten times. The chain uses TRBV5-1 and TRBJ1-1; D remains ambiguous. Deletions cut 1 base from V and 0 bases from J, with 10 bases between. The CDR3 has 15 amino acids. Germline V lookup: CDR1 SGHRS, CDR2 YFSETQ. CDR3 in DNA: TGCGCCAGCAGCTTGTACGGGGTGGTGAACACTGAAGCTTTCTTT. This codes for CASSLYGVVNTEAFF.

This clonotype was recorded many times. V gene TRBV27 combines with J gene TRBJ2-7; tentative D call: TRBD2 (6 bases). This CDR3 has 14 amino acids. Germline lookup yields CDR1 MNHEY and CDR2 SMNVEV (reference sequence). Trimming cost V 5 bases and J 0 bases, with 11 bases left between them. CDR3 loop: CASSDRDSSYEQYF. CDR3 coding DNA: TGTGCCAGCAGTGACCGGGACTCCTCCTACGAGCAGTACTTC.

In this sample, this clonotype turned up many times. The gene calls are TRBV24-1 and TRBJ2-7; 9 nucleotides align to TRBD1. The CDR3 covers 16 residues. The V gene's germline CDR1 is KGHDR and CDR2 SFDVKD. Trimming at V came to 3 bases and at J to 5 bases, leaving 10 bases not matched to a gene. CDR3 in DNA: TGTGCCACCAGTGATCCACGCCGGGACAGGGCCCACGAGCAGTACTTC. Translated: CATSDPRRDRAHEQYF.

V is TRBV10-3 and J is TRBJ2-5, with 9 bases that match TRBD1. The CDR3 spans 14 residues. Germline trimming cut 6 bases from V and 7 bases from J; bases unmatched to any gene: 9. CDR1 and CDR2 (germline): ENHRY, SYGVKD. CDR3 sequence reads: CAIRQGARGRTQYF. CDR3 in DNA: TGTGCCATCAGACAGGGGGCAAGGGGTAGGACCCAGTACTTC.

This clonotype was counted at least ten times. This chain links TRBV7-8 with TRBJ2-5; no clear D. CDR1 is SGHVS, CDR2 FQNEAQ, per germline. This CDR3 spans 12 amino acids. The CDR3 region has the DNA TGTGCGTCCAGGAAGGCGGAAGAGACCCAGTACTTC. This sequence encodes CASRKAEETQYF.

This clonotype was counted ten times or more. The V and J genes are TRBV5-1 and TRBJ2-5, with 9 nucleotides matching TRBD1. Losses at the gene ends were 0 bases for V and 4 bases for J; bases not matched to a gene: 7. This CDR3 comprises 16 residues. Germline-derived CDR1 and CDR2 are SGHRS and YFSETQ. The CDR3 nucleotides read TGCGCCAGCAGCTTGGAAAACAGGGGGCCGGGAGAGACCCAGTACTTC. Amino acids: CASSLENRGPGETQYF.

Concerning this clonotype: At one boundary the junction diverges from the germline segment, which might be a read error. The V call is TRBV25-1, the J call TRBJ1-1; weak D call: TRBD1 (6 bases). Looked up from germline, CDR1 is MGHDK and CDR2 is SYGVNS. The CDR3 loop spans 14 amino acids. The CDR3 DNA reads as TGTGCCAGCAGCGGAGACAGGAGGAACGCTGAAGCTTTCTTT. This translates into CASSGDRRNAEAFF.

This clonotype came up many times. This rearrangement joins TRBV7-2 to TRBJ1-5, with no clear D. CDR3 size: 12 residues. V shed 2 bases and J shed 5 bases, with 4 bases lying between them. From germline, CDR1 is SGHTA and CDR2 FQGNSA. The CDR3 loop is CASSLFHQPQHF. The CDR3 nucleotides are TGTGCCAGCAGCTTATTTCATCAGCCCCAGCATTTT.

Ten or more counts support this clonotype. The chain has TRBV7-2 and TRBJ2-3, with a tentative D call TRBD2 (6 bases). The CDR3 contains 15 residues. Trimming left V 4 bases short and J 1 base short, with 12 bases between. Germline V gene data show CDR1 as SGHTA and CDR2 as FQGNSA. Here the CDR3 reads CASSSTSLGTDTQYF. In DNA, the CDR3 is TGTGCCAGCAGCTCGACTAGTCTCGGCACAGATACGCAGTATTTT.